This entry lists 23 T cell receptor beta chains sequenced from one sample in a study of blood T cells in healthy people across ages. Primed by a sample-barcoded 5' primer and a J-beta primer mix, a second PCR proceeded for roughly 6 to 12 cycles. TCRdb redid the calling of the 5' RACE reads with MiXCR, one entry per CDR3 protein. The repertoire holds 1,500,000 or so distinct CDR3 sequences, with 59% as singletons. The sample consisted of blood. Every receptor here comes from a man aged 18 to 30 in good health.

The gene calls are TRBV4-3 and TRBJ1-4, with D possibly TRBD1 on 6 matching bases. This CDR3 spans 15 amino acids. The germline V gene has CDR1 LGHNA and CDR2 YSLEER. The V end was cut by 4 bases, the J end by 7 bases, with 16 bases between. The CDR3 DNA reads as TGCGCCAGCAGCCGACAGACAGGCCGCGGTGAAAAACTGTTTTTT. It yields the protein CASSRQTGRGEKLFF.

This sequence joins TRBV25-1 and TRBJ2-1; 11 nucleotides line up with TRBD2. This CDR3 has 15 residues. The V gene's germline CDR1 is MGHDK and CDR2 SYGVNS. Losses at the gene ends were 7 bases for V and 4 bases for J; bases not matched to a gene: 6. CDR3 amino acids: CASTAGTSGYNEQFF. CDR3 coding DNA: TGTGCCAGCACCGCGGGGACTAGCGGTTACAATGAGCAGTTCTTC.

Only a few counts were recorded for this clonotype. The rearrangement joins TRBV27 to TRBJ2-7; D uncertain. CDR1 is MNHEY, CDR2 SMNVEV, per germline (reference sequence). The CDR3 is 14 amino acids. Trimming shortened V by 0 bases and J by 3 bases, and 9 bases separated the two germline ends. In DNA, the CDR3 is TGTGCCAGCAGTTTATCGATTGGGGTCTACGAGCAGTACTTC. Translation: CASSLSIGVYEQYF.

This clonotype was picked up a small number of times. This rearrangement joins TRBV29-1 to TRBJ2-3, with 11 bases lining up with TRBD1. The trim removed 7 bases at V and 9 bases at J, leaving 6 bases unmatched. The length of the CDR3 is 12 residues. CDR1 is SQVTM, CDR2 ANQGSEA, per germline. DNA for the CDR3: TGCAGCGATACGGGACAGGGGGGGACGCAGTATTTT. It yields the protein CSDTGQGGTQYF.

This rearrangement joins TRBV6-1 to TRBJ1-5, with 8 nucleotides matching TRBD1. J lost 2 bases, V lost 6 bases, and 6 bases had no gene match. The CDR3 contains 15 residues. Germline V gene lookup returns CDR1 MNHNS and CDR2 SASEGT. The CDR3: CASRQGALGNQPQHF. The CDR3 nucleotides read TGTGCCAGCAGGCAGGGGGCATTAGGCAATCAGCCCCAGCATTTT.

The CDR3: CASSQSGQSSYEQYF. The CDR3 DNA follows: TGCGCCAGCAGCCAATCCGGACAATCTTCCTACGAGCAGTACTTC. V usage is TRBV4-1 and J usage is TRBJ2-5; possible D gene TRBD1, 5 bases. The J call may be faulty, since TRBJ2-7 better matches the DNA end. This CDR3 is 15 amino acids long. The V gene's germline CDR1 is MGHRA and CDR2 YSYEKL.

The rearrangement links TRBV3-1 to TRBJ2-5; D gene uncertain. V shed 4 bases and J shed 11 bases, with 17 bases lying between them. The CDR3 loop spans 13 amino acids. The germline V gene has CDR1 LGHDT and CDR2 YNNKEL (reference sequence). CDR3 region: CASSRKLNNEQYF. In DNA, the CDR3 is TGTGCCAGCAGCCGAAAACTCAACAATGAGCAGTACTTC.

This clonotype was seen once. The chain employs TRBV20-1 and TRBJ2-7, with TRBD2 as a possible D gene (5 bases). The V gene's germline CDR1 is DFQATT and CDR2 SNEGSKA (reference sequence). Trimming cost V 6 bases and J 1 base, with 19 bases left between them. The CDR3 sequence is 15 residues long. CDR3 nucleotides: TGCAGTGCCCCAACCCCTGGACGGGAATCCTACGAGCAGTACTTC. It is translated as CSAPTPGRESYEQYF.

The V gene is TRBV5-1, the J gene TRBJ2-7, with 7 bases matching TRBD1. Per germline, CDR1 SGHRS and CDR2 YFSETQ. There are 17 residues in the CDR3. V lost 0 bases to trimming and J lost 5 bases; unmatched junction nucleotides: 14. The CDR3: CASSLVLDRLTINEQYF. The CDR3 DNA sequence: TGCGCCAGCAGCTTGGTGTTGGACAGGCTTACAATTAACGAGCAGTACTTC.

This clonotype came up once. The genes are TRBV29-1 and TRBJ2-5, with TRBD2 identical over 7 bases. The CDR3 is made up of 15 amino acids. After removal of 4 bases from V and 5 bases from J, the junction contained 13 bases not matched to a gene. CDR1 is SQVTM, CDR2 ANQGSEA, per germline. CDR3 coding DNA: TGCAGCGTTGCTGGTAGTGGGAGGGCCGAGGAGACCCAGTACTTC. Its translation: CSVAGSGRAEETQYF.

This clonotype has more than one count but fewer than ten. The chain joins TRBV7-9 to TRBJ1-2, with D hard to call. The CDR3 spans 16 residues. Germline CDR1 and CDR2: SEHNR and FQNEAQ (reference sequence). Trimming cost V 4 bases and J 4 bases, with 19 bases left between them. The DNA for the CDR3 is TGTGCCAGCAGCTCCGGCTCCACCGCCCTGCCCTATGGCTACACCTTC. Its protein is CASSSGSTALPYGYTF.

This clonotype was seen more than once but under ten times. This CDR3 reads CASSLGTKTYEQYF. In DNA form, the CDR3 reads TGTGCCAGCAGCTTAGGGACAAAAACCTACGAGCAGTACTTC. The rearrangement links TRBV7-2 to TRBJ2-7; D is possibly TRBD1 (5 bases). CDR1 and CDR2 from the germline V gene are SGHTA and FQGNSA. Trimming removed 1 base at V and 2 bases at J, with 9 bases between. This CDR3 has 14 amino acids. The full variable domain, its missing parts supplied by reference TRBV7-2 and TRBJ2-7, is GAGVSQSPSNKVTEKGKDVELRCDPISGHTALYWYRQSLGQGLEFLIYFQGNSAPDKSGLPSDRFSAERTGGSVSTLTIQRTQQEDSAVYLCASSLGTKTYEQYFGPGTRLTVT.

This clonotype has just one count. The CDR3 is CSAGEGANEQFF. CDR3 nucleotide sequence: TGCAGTGCTGGGGAAGGAGCGAATGAGCAGTTCTTC. The V call is TRBV20-1, the J call TRBJ2-1; D unclear. Germline loops: CDR1 DFQATT, CDR2 SNEGSKA (reference sequence). Trimming removed 5 bases from V and 7 bases from J, with 12 bases in between. The CDR3 totals 12 residues.

The V gene is TRBV6-2 or TRBV6-3, the J gene TRBJ2-1; TRBD2 aligns across 8 bases. V lost 6 bases, J lost 6 bases, and 7 bases stayed unmatched. The germline gives CDR1 MNHEY, CDR2 SVGEGT. The CDR3 is 14 amino acids. The CDR3: CASSSNGGANEQFF. As DNA, the CDR3 is TGTGCCAGCAGCTCAAACGGGGGGGCCAATGAGCAGTTCTTC.

The rearrangement uses TRBV6-6 and TRBJ2-1, with 8 positions matching TRBD2. The CDR3 length is 12 residues. Per the germline V gene, CDR1 is MNHNY and CDR2 is SVGAGI (reference sequence). The ends lost 5 bases at V and 8 bases at J; junction bases unmatched: 2. CDR3 nucleotide sequence: TGTGCCAGCAGTAGCGGGAGCTATGAGCAGTTCTTC. It encodes CASSSGSYEQFF.

This rearrangement joins TRBV7-9 to TRBJ1-5, with D tentatively TRBD1 (5 bases). Germline-derived CDR1 and CDR2 are SEHNR and FQNEAQ (reference sequence). Trimming cost V 4 bases and J 9 bases, with 16 bases left between them. This CDR3 spans 14 amino acids. CDR3 region: CASSSDAGGLPQHF. The CDR3, as DNA: TGTGCCAGCAGCTCCGACGCCGGGGGTCTGCCCCAGCATTTT.

This clonotype was counted only a few times. This chain joins TRBV6-5 and TRBJ2-5; D not resolved. Germline CDR1 is MNHEY and CDR2 is SVGAGI. The CDR3 has 14 residues. With 6 bases removed from V and 0 bases from J, the gap between germline ends came to 11 bases. In DNA form, the CDR3 reads TGTGCCAGCAGCCCCGACCTGTACCAAGAGACCCAGTACTTC. Encoded protein: CASSPDLYQETQYF.

The V call is TRBV6-1, the J call TRBJ1-6, with D maybe TRBD1 (6 bases). V lost 6 bases and J 0 bases, leaving 18 bases between the germline ends. This CDR3 spans 18 amino acids. Germline V gene sequence: CDR1 MNHNS, CDR2 SASEGT. CDR3 bases: TGTGCCAGCAGCGGCGTTTGGGACACCAGCTCCTATAATTCACCCCTCCACTTT. Translating it yields CASSGVWDTSSYNSPLHF.

CDR3 in amino acids: CSVDIWKNTEAFF. CDR3 DNA sequence: TGCAGCGTTGATATTTGGAAGAACACTGAAGCTTTCTTT. This chain links TRBV29-1 with TRBJ1-1; D not certain. The V and J ends lost 3 bases and 1 base respectively, with 9 bases between them. Germline V CDR1 and CDR2: SQVTM, ANQGSEA. The CDR3 totals 13 residues.

This clonotype occurred a few times. The chain is built from TRBV6-2 or TRBV6-3 and TRBJ2-5; tentative D call: TRBD1 (7 bases). CDR3 size: 16 residues. Per germline, CDR1 MNHEY and CDR2 SVGEGT. Trimming took off 5 bases at V and 1 base at J, with 17 bases between the two ends. The CDR3 coding sequence is TGTGCCAGCAGTCTAGGAGGGACAGTTATCCAAGAGACCCAGTACTTC. Translated, it gives CASSLGGTVIQETQYF.

The chain has TRBV20-1 and TRBJ1-1; TRBD1 matches 8 bases. The CDR3 totals 16 residues. The V segment lost 1 base and the J segment 3 bases; nucleotides outside the gene matches: 10. Germline lookup yields CDR1 DFQATT and CDR2 SNEGSKA (reference sequence). CDR3 sequence: CSARGPNRGSDTEAFF. CDR3 nucleotide sequence: TGCAGTGCTAGAGGGCCGAACAGGGGGTCGGACACTGAAGCTTTCTTT.

This rearrangement joins TRBV6-6 to TRBJ1-2, with D uncertain. CDR1 is MNHNY and CDR2 is SVGAGI in the germline V gene (reference sequence). V was cut by 0 bases and J by 6 bases, with 14 bases left in between. This CDR3 has 15 amino acids. The CDR3 loop is CASSYSGGSGDGYTF. Here the CDR3 DNA reads TGTGCCAGCAGTTACTCTGGAGGGAGTGGTGATGGCTACACCTTC.

This clonotype was seen a single time. The V gene is TRBV2, the J gene TRBJ2-5; perhaps TRBD2 as D (6 bases). Per germline, CDR1 SNHLY and CDR2 FYNNEI. This CDR3 has 14 residues. Trimming left V 8 bases short and J 0 bases short, with 13 bases between. CDR3 residues: CASVKTRNQETQYF. The CDR3 DNA reads TGTGCCAGCGTAAAGACTAGGAACCAAGAGACCCAGTACTTC.